Sequencing of this T cell receptor beta chain was carried out in a study of radiotherapy plus CTLA-4 blockade in lung cancer. About the research overall: Objective responses occurred in 18% of patients; around 28% had disease control. The study, taken as a whole, reports: Response, reportedly, was best predicted by interferon-beta along with early blood T cell clone dynamics.

This CDR3 has 16 amino acids. Trimming left V 5 bases short and J 3 bases short, with 19 bases between. CDR1 SEHNR and CDR2 FQNEAQ come from the germline V gene (reference sequence). The sample holds a few counts of this clone. Its target is not known. TCRdb's table, derived via immunoSEQ multiplex PCR, lists solely in-frame clones and lacks some. Altogether 85,000 to 100,000 clones are present, about two thirds being singletons, with the ten largest covering over 13%. This material consisted of peripheral blood, taken from a patient treated with radiotherapy plus ipilimumab. This receptor was taken from a human donor with non-small cell lung cancer that progressed on radiotherapy plus ipilimumab. The chain carries TRBV7-9 and TRBJ1-2, with a possible D match to TRBD1 (6 bases). In nucleotides, the CDR3 is TGTGCCAGCAGCCAAACAGGGACCAGAGGGGACTATGGCTACACCTTC. Translating it yields CASSQTGTRGDYGYTF. The full variable domain, completed using reference TRBV7-9 and TRBJ1-2, is DTGVSQNPRHKITKRGQNVTFRCDPISEHNRLYWYRQTLGQGPEFLTYFQNEAQLEKSRLLSDRFSAERPKGSFSTLEIQRTEQGDSAMYLCASSQTGTRGDYGYTFGSGTRLTVV.